The clone carrying this T cell receptor (beta chain) was seen a handful of times. The TCR beta CDR3 regions underwent amplification using RNA transcripts as the source. HTBI primers were the set used in a first-round RT-PCR of the TCR CDR3. Using its own MiXCR run on the multiplex PCR reads, TCRdb lists one record per CDR3 protein. The data hold under 350,000 distinct CDR3 sequences, with 15% to 20% observed a single time. The entry originates in a study of T cells in Graves' hyperthyroidism and ophthalmopathy. CDR1 and CDR2 (germline): SGHTA, FQGNSA. CDR3 size: 16 residues. Trimming shortened V by 5 bases and J by 5 bases, and 16 bases separated the two germline ends. In the ophthalmopathy cohort, Clinical Activity Score was at least 3, NOSPECS grade at least 4, and duration under 3 months. Uncontrolled infection, other autoimmune disease, pregnancy or lactation disqualified patients from enrolment. About 10 ml of fresh peripheral blood supplied the PBMCs.

What was sequenced was blood. This TCR came from a woman in her sixties with Graves' ophthalmopathy. V gene TRBV7-2 combines with J gene TRBJ1-6; possible D gene TRBD1, 6 bases. CDR3 in amino acids: CASSQIGQGNNSPLHF. CDR3 nucleotide sequence: TGTGCCAGCAGCCAGATCGGGCAGGGGAATAATTCACCCCTCCACTTT.